The 19 T cell receptor beta chains listed next were all sequenced from one sample in a study. TCRdb re-called the 5' RACE reads with MiXCR, one entry per CDR3 protein. This sample has approximately 47,000 distinct CDR3 sequences; around 28% occur once, and the top ten carry approximately 2%. Sequenced input: naive CD4+ T cells sorted from blood. Noted subset: naive CD4+ T cells, CD4+CD45RA+CD25-. The receptor set was obtained from a female donor with breast cancer.

There are a few counts of this clonotype. The chain joins TRBV27 to TRBJ2-5, with 7 bases that match TRBD1. Germline CDR1 MNHEY, CDR2 SMNVEV (reference sequence). The CDR3 extends over 16 amino acids. The trim removed 5 bases at V and 7 bases at J, leaving 16 bases unmatched. The CDR3 loop reads CASSLTGPRGWTTQYF. The CDR3 DNA is TGTGCCAGCAGTCTGACAGGGCCGCGAGGATGGACGACCCAGTACTTC.

CDR3 in DNA: TGTGCCAGCAGCCTAACGACTATGAGGACTGAAGCTTTCTTT. Its protein product is CASSLTTMRTEAFF. The gene calls are TRBV7-9 and TRBJ1-1; no clear D. Germline V gene data show CDR1 as SEHNR and CDR2 as FQNEAQ (reference sequence). The CDR3 totals 14 residues. V was clipped by 5 bases and J by 5 bases, with 15 bases between them.

This clonotype was seen a handful of times. The rearrangement links TRBV5-1 to TRBJ2-3; perhaps TRBD1 as D (6 bases). Trimming removed 7 bases from V and 4 bases from J, with 13 bases in between. The CDR3 contains 13 residues. Germline V lookup: CDR1 SGHRS, CDR2 YFSETQ. CDR3 amino acids: CASRTEGSDTQYF. CDR3 nucleotides: TGCGCCAGCCGGACAGAGGGGTCAGATACGCAGTATTTT.

This clonotype was observed a few times. This chain joins TRBV6-1 and TRBJ2-7; D gene ambiguous. In germline, CDR1 is MNHNS, CDR2 SASEGT. This CDR3 region has 13 residues. The ends were cut back, 7 bases at V and 0 bases at J, with 10 bases in the middle. DNA for the CDR3: TGTGCCAGCATCCATGGCAGCTCCTACGAGCAGTACTTC. Translated, it gives CASIHGSSYEQYF.

This clonotype was seen ten or more times. V usage is TRBV6-1 and J usage is TRBJ2-7; 8 nucleotides match TRBD1. Germline V gene sequence: CDR1 MNHNS, CDR2 SASEGT. The J segment lost 3 bases and the V segment lost 4 bases, leaving 2 bases of the junction unmatched. The CDR3 consists of 13 residues. The CDR3 sequence: CASSADRGYEQYF. The CDR3 coding sequence is TGTGCCAGCAGTGCCGACAGGGGCTACGAGCAGTACTTC.

This clonotype was observed at least ten times. The chain carries TRBV20-1 and TRBJ2-3; D unresolved. Germline values: CDR1 DFQATT, CDR2 SNEGSKA (reference sequence). Trimming removed 0 bases from V and 2 bases from J, with 21 bases in between. CDR3 length equals 18 residues. CDR3 sequence (DNA): TGCAGTGCTAGAGATTCACCCTACGTAGGCATGGACACAGATACGCAGTATTTT. This sequence encodes CSARDSPYVGMDTDTQYF.

The chain links TRBV28 to TRBJ2-3; TRBD2 aligns across 7 bases. V shed 10 bases and J 5 bases; nucleotides not matched to a gene: 12. This CDR3 has 14 amino acids. Germline V gives CDR1 MDHEN, CDR2 SYDVKM. The CDR3 bases are TGTGCCACTGAAGGGAGGGATGCGGTAGATACGCAGTATTTT. It yields the protein CATEGRDAVDTQYF.

The chain carries TRBV7-9 and TRBJ2-7; a weak D match, TRBD1 (5 bases). The CDR3 has 15 amino acids. CDR1 is SEHNR, CDR2 FQNEAQ, per germline (reference sequence). V was trimmed by 3 bases and J by 5 bases, leaving 17 bases between them. Here the CDR3 reads CASSLESGMFHEQYF. The CDR3 DNA follows: TGTGCCAGCAGCTTGGAGTCAGGGATGTTCCACGAGCAGTACTTC.

The V call is TRBV3-1, the J call TRBJ2-1, with D unresolved. In germline, CDR1 is LGHDT, CDR2 YNNKEL (reference sequence). The CDR3 runs to 15 residues. Trimming left V 5 bases short and J 6 bases short, with 17 bases between. CDR3: CASSDKGGSGNEQFF. The CDR3 DNA sequence: TGTGCCAGCAGCGATAAAGGCGGTAGTGGCAATGAGCAGTTCTTC.

This clonotype showed up just a few times. The V and J genes are TRBV20-1 and TRBJ2-7, with TRBD1 matching over 7 bases. The CDR3 is 15 amino acids. V lost 5 bases to trimming and J lost 3 bases; unmatched junction nucleotides: 13. Germline values: CDR1 DFQATT, CDR2 SNEGSKA (reference sequence). The CDR3 here is CSALLRDSGYYEQYF. The CDR3 bases are TGCAGTGCTCTACTTCGGGACAGCGGATACTACGAGCAGTACTTC.

As regards this clonotype: An end of the junction differs from the germline gene, which may be a read error. The J gene is TRBJ2-5, the V gene TRBV7-9; 13 positions match TRBD2. This CDR3 contains 15 residues. The germline V gene has CDR1 SEHNR and CDR2 FQNEAQ (reference sequence). The chain's CDR3 is CASSFGLAGEETQHF. DNA for the CDR3: TGTGCCAGCAGTTTTGGACTAGCGGGAGAGGAGACCCAGCACTTC. Based on the CDR3 plus reference TRBV7-9 and TRBJ2-5, the full variable domain is DTGVSQNPRHKITKRGQNVTFRCDPISEHNRLYWYRQTLGQGPEFLTYFQNEAQLEKSRLLSDRFSAERPKGSFSTLEIQRTEQGDSAMYLCASSFGLAGEETQHFGPGTRLLVL.

V gene TRBV5-1 combines with J gene TRBJ2-3; 9 bases map to TRBD2. Losses at the gene ends were 5 bases for V and 6 bases for J; bases not matched to a gene: 7. From germline, CDR1 is SGHRS and CDR2 YFSETQ. This CDR3 has 14 amino acids. As DNA, the CDR3 is TGCGCCAGCAGTGGCGGGGGGGCAGAGGATACGCAGTATTTT. Its protein product is CASSGGGAEDTQYF.

Concerning this clonotype itself: The CDR3 does not end in the conserved phenylalanine or tryptophan, so this is likely a read error. The chain has TRBV6-5 and TRBJ1-1, with 7 positions matching TRBD1. This CDR3 has 14 residues. Germline V lookup: CDR1 MNHEY, CDR2 SVGAGI. With 2 bases clipped from V and 6 bases from J, the junction kept 6 bases outside the gene matches. The CDR3 DNA reads TGTGCCAGCAGTTACGGTCAGGGGGGAGCTGAAGCTTTCTTA. Translating it yields CASSYGQGGAEAFL.

This chain links TRBV5-1 with TRBJ2-1; 9 bases match TRBD2. Looked up from germline, CDR1 is SGHRS and CDR2 is YFSETQ. This CDR3 region has 19 residues. Trimming removed 0 bases from V and 2 bases from J; junction bases left unmatched: 12. CDR3 bases: TGCGCCAGCAGCTTGGCCAGGCTAGCGGGGCTCCAGACCTACAATGAGCAGTTCTTC. This codes for CASSLARLAGLQTYNEQFF.

The chain employs TRBV4-2 and TRBJ1-1; TRBD1 is a possible D gene (5 bases). This CDR3 comprises 14 residues. Trimming removed 4 bases from V and 4 bases from J, with 13 bases in between. The germline V gene has CDR1 LGHNA and CDR2 YNFKEQ. The CDR3 here is CASSRGEGGTEAFF. The CDR3 DNA sequence: TGTGCCAGCAGCCGAGGGGAAGGAGGCACTGAAGCTTTCTTT.

A remark on this clonotype: One end of the junction is discordant with germline, which a read error may explain. The CDR3 sequence: CTSSYREADTQYF. As DNA, the CDR3 is TGTACCAGCAGCTACAGGGAGGCAGATACGCAGTATTTT. This chain connects TRBV7-3 to TRBJ2-3; D might be TRBD1 or TRBD2, each matching 6 bases. This CDR3 spans 13 amino acids. The germline gives CDR1 SGHTA, CDR2 FQGTGA.

A remark on this clonotype: Being one base from a much bigger clone, this may be a read error. This chain connects TRBV7-9 to TRBJ2-7; tentatively, D is TRBD2 (6 bases). The CDR3 covers 12 residues. Germline V gene sequence: CDR1 SEHNR, CDR2 FQNEAQ (reference sequence). With 3 bases removed from V and 7 bases from J, the gap between germline ends came to 10 bases. CDR3 DNA: TGTGCCAGCAGCTTCGCCGCGGGGGAGCAGTACTTC. This gives the protein CASSFAAGEQYF.

This clonotype has a count of ten or more. The rearrangement joins TRBV6-2 or TRBV6-3 to TRBJ1-5; 8 bases align to TRBD1. The germline CDR1 and CDR2 sequences are MNHEY and SVGEGT. After removal of 2 bases from V and 4 bases from J, the junction contained 10 bases not matched to a gene. This CDR3 has 17 amino acids. The CDR3 bases are TGTGCCAGCAGTTACCTTCGGACAGGGAGGTCGAATCAGCCCCAGCATTTT. Translation gives CASSYLRTGRSNQPQHF.

This clonotype appeared a few times. The chain carries TRBV15 and TRBJ2-5; D might be TRBD1 or TRBD2, each matching 5 bases. Per germline, CDR1 LNHNV and CDR2 YYDKDF (reference sequence). The CDR3 extends over 13 amino acids. Trimming left V 5 bases short and J 5 bases short, with 12 bases between. The CDR3: CATSVQGAETQYF. The CDR3 DNA sequence: TGTGCCACCAGCGTCCAGGGAGCGGAGACCCAGTACTTC.